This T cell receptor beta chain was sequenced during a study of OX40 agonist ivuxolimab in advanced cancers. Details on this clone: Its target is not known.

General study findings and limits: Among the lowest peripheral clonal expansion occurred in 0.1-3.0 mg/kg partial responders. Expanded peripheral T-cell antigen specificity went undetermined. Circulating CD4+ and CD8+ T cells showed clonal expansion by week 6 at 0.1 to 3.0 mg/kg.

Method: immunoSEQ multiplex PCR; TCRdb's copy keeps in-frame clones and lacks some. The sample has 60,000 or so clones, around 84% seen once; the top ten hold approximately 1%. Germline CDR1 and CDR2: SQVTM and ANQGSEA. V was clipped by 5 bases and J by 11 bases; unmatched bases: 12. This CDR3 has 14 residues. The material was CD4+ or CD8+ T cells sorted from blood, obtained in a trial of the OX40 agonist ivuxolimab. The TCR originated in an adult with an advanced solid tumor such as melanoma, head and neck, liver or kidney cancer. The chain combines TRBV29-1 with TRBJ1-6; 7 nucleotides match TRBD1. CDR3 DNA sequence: TGCAGCGTTCGGGGACAGATCAAGCGGCCACCCCTCCACTTT. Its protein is CSVRGQIKRPPLHF.